This T cell receptor (beta chain) was sequenced for a study of blood T cell repertoires in COVID-19. On the study more broadly: Samples representing acute and convalescent COVID-19 were sourced from the United States, Italy and Spain. T cells, B-cell-depleted T cells, or PBMCs supplied cDNA or gDNA.

Germline CDR1 MGHRA, CDR2 YSYEKL. V lost 0 bases and J 4 bases, leaving 15 bases between the germline ends. This CDR3 has 17 residues. Only in-frame clones appear in the TCRdb table, and some are missing; sequencing was by immunoSEQ multiplex PCR. Seen here are about 370,000 clones, roughly 90% observed once, and the top ten hold around 3%. The sequence was collected from a woman between 25 and 40 years old with COVID-19, enrolled during active disease. Specimen: peripheral blood. The J gene is TRBJ1-4, the V gene TRBV4-1, with D possibly TRBD1 on 6 matching bases. CDR3 residues: CASSQEVGARVNEKLFF. The CDR3 DNA reads TGCGCCAGCAGCCAAGAGGTGGGGGCGCGGGTTAATGAAAAACTGTTTTTT.